A selection of T cell receptor beta chains follows, all from one sample in a study of vaccination effects on CD4 cells after COVID-19. Their target antigens are unknown. Profiling relied on immunoSEQ multiplex PCR, and the TCRdb table lists in-frame clones only, not all of them. The sample has tens of thousands of clones, roughly 70% seen once. Source: CD4+ T cells from PBMCs cultured with HCoV-NL63 spike peptides, taken after COVID-19 vaccination. These TCRs come from a human donor who received a COVID-19 vaccine. CDR3s include the opening cysteine and the closing phenylalanine or tryptophan. Each record gives: CDR3 protein, J gene, V gene.

CDR3aa: CASSLDGGGWNTEAFF
j_gene: TRBJ1-1
v_gene: TRBV5-1

CDR3aa: CASSYPPGSFQGGAFF
j_gene: TRBJ1-1
v_gene: TRBV6-5

CDR3aa: CASSRDSNQPQHF
j_gene: TRBJ1-5
v_gene: TRBV5-1

CDR3aa: CASSLARGEKLFF
j_gene: TRBJ1-4
v_gene: TRBV6-5

CDR3aa: CASSPNVGVYYGYTF
j_gene: TRBJ1-2
v_gene: TRBV28

CDR3aa: CASSLDFSSGSRF
j_gene: TRBJ1-2
v_gene: TRBV7-9

CDR3aa: CASLPGHPTDTQYF
j_gene: TRBJ2-3
v_gene: TRBV27

CDR3aa: CAWSVSQNYGYTF
j_gene: TRBJ1-2
v_gene: TRBV30

CDR3aa: CASSEPGQYYGYTF
j_gene: TRBJ1-2
v_gene: TRBV25-1

CDR3aa: CASSQDGVSSGNNEQFF
j_gene: TRBJ2-1
v_gene: TRBV4-2

CDR3aa: CAWSGGDYEQYF
j_gene: TRBJ2-7
v_gene: TRBV30

CDR3aa: CASSPGTDLVSGQFF
j_gene: TRBJ2-1
v_gene: TRBV18

CDR3aa: CASPVGTGVYNEQFF
j_gene: TRBJ2-1
v_gene: TRBV6-5

CDR3aa: CASKQGRVTQYF
j_gene: TRBJ2-5
v_gene: TRBV2

CDR3aa: CASSESPAGTQETQYF
j_gene: TRBJ2-5
v_gene: TRBV2

CDR3aa: CASSPREIDTQYF
j_gene: TRBJ2-3
v_gene: TRBV18

CDR3aa: CASSYSLAGEREQYF
j_gene: TRBJ2-7
v_gene: TRBV6-5

CDR3aa: CASSDRGQGNQPQHF
j_gene: TRBJ1-5
v_gene: TRBV19

CDR3aa: CASRRPGGEAFF
j_gene: TRBJ1-1
v_gene: TRBV10-1

CDR3aa: CASSGLAGNEQFF
j_gene: TRBJ2-1
v_gene: TRBV7-2

CDR3aa: CASSFGLYGETQYF
j_gene: TRBJ2-5
v_gene: TRBV7-2

CDR3aa: CASSQKGTAGNTIYF
j_gene: TRBJ1-3
v_gene: TRBV3-1/TRBV3-2

CDR3aa: CASSQQHPADTQYF
j_gene: TRBJ2-3
v_gene: TRBV14

CDR3aa: CASSLSAGNQPQHF
j_gene: TRBJ1-5
v_gene: TRBV27

CDR3aa: CASSQRTGRYNSPLHF
j_gene: TRBJ1-6
v_gene: TRBV3-1/TRBV3-2

CDR3aa: CASSNTGTLDF
j_gene: TRBJ2-4
v_gene: TRBV11-2

CDR3aa: CASRPTLAGGEAGSYNEQFF
j_gene: TRBJ2-1
v_gene: TRBV3-1/TRBV3-2

CDR3aa: CASTAGGPNEKLFF
j_gene: TRBJ1-4
v_gene: TRBV5-1

CDR3aa: CAWSVLGQETEQYF
j_gene: TRBJ2-7
v_gene: TRBV30

CDR3aa: CASSLLVRLNTHRYGYTF
j_gene: TRBJ1-2
v_gene: TRBV5-4

CDR3aa: CASSSTGFPYEQYF
j_gene: TRBJ2-7
v_gene: TRBV7-9

CDR3aa: CASSLERVSYEQYF
j_gene: TRBJ2-7
v_gene: TRBV5-1

CDR3aa: CASSQGVYGYTF
j_gene: TRBJ1-2
v_gene: TRBV19

CDR3aa: CASTKVSGRGPDTQYF
j_gene: TRBJ2-3
v_gene: TRBV3-1/TRBV3-2

CDR3aa: CASGRGRETQYF
j_gene: TRBJ2-5
v_gene: TRBV6-5

CDR3aa: CASSEYPGASYNEQFF
j_gene: TRBJ2-1
v_gene: TRBV6-1

CDR3aa: CASSSGQAYGYTF
j_gene: TRBJ1-2
v_gene: TRBV6-6

CDR3aa: CASSEALAGGPNEQFF
j_gene: TRBJ2-1
v_gene: TRBV6-1

CDR3aa: CASSPPAKAGNTIYF
j_gene: TRBJ1-3
v_gene: TRBV18

CDR3aa: CASSEGWETSRRTEAFF
j_gene: TRBJ1-1
v_gene: TRBV25-1

CDR3aa: CASRSGAEETQYF
j_gene: TRBJ2-5
v_gene: TRBV5-4

CDR3aa: CASSQQAGGRYF
j_gene: TRBJ2-7
v_gene: TRBV3-1/TRBV3-2

CDR3aa: CASSPGGTDTQYF
j_gene: TRBJ2-3
v_gene: TRBV18

CDR3aa: CASSAGTGFVEAFF
j_gene: TRBJ1-1
v_gene: TRBV18